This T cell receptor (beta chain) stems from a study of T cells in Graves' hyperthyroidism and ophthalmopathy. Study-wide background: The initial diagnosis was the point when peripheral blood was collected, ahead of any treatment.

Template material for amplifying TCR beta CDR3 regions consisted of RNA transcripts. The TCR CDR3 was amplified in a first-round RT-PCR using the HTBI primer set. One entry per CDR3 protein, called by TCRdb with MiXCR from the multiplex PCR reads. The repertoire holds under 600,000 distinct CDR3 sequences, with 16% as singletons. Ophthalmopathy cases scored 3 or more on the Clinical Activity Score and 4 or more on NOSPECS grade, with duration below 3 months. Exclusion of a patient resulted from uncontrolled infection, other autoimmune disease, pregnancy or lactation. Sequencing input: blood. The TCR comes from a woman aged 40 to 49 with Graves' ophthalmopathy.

The CDR3 DNA is TGTGCCAGCAGCACCGGGACAGTAAAAGAGACCCAGTACTTC. Protein sequence: CASSTGTVKETQYF. V gene TRBV7-2 combines with J gene TRBJ2-5; 7 bases line up with TRBD1. CDR3 length equals 14 residues. V was pared by 5 bases and J by 3 bases, with 6 bases of the junction left unmatched. Germline V CDR1 and CDR2: SGHTA, FQGNSA.